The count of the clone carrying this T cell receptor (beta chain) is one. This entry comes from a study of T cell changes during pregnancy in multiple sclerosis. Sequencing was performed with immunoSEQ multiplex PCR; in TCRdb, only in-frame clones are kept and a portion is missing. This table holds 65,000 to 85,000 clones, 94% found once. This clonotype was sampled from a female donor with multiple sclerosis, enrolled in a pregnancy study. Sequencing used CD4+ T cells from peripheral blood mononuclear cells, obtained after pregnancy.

CDR3 DNA: TGTGCCAGCAGCCCTCGGAAGCGGGCCTCCTACAATGAGCAGTTCTTC. It specifies CASSPRKRASYNEQFF. The chain employs TRBV7-2 and TRBJ2-1, with D possibly being TRBD2 (6 bases). V lost 5 bases and J lost 0, with 14 bases in between. This CDR3 region has 16 residues. Germline CDR1 is SGHTA and CDR2 is FQGNSA.